The entry below describes one T cell receptor beta chain. Its target is unknown. The CDR3 sequence is 13 residues long. V dropped 7 bases and J dropped 2; count of bases not matched to a gene: 4. Looked up from germline, CDR1 is SQVTM and CDR2 is ANQGSEA. Some clones are missing from TCRdb's copy, which holds only in-frame ones; the method was immunoSEQ multiplex PCR. The profile shows about 120,000 clones, 90% to 95% of them singletons. The data stem from a study of siplizumab effects on memory and regulatory T cells. Study outcomes and limitations: In unstimulated cells, naive T cells appeared more diverse than memory T cells and seemed major alloresponse contributors. Poor capture below about 10^-5 frequency left most alloreactive clones unmapped to unstimulated subsets. Significant reduction of alloreactive sequences traceable to unstimulated CD4+ memory cells was observed with siplizumab.

The clonotype comes from a human donor in good health. The chain employs TRBV29-1 and TRBJ1-1, with TRBD1 identical over 10 bases. The sequenced material came from non-Treg CD4+ T cells sorted from blood. This CDR3 is CSADRGRNTEAFF. The CDR3 DNA reads as TGCAGCGCCGACAGGGGGCGAAACACTGAAGCTTTCTTT.